This TCR beta chain was identified during a study of blood T cell repertoires in COVID-19. Study-level background: Sites in the United States, Italy and Spain provided acute and convalescent COVID-19 samples.

This clone is a singleton in its sample. Sequencing used immunoSEQ multiplex PCR; TCRdb keeps in-frame clones, though not all of them. The sample has around 250,000 clones; around 86% are singletons. The germline CDR1 and CDR2 sequences are SGHRS and YFSETQ. V lost 3 bases to trimming and J lost 3 bases; unmatched junction nucleotides: 7. CDR3 size: 18 residues. The sequencing input was peripheral blood. This TCR was recovered from a man aged 25 to 45 who had recovered from COVID-19. J is TRBJ2-3 and V is TRBV5-1; 16 bases map to TRBD2. CDR3 region: CASSSGTSGGVGTDTQYF. Here the CDR3 DNA reads TGCGCCAGCAGCTCCGGGACTAGCGGGGGGGTAGGGACAGATACGCAGTATTTT.